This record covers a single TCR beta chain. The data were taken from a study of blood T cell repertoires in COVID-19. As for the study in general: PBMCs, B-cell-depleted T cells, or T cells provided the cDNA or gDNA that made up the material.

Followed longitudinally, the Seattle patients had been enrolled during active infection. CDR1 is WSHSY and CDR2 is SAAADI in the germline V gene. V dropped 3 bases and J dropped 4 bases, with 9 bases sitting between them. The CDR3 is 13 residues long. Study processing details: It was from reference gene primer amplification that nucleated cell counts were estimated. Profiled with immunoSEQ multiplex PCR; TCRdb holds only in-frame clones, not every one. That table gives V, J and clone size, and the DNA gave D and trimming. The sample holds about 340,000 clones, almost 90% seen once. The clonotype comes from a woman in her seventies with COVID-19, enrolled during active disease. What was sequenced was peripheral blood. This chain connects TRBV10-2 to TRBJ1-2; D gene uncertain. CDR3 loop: CASSDRGSYGYTF. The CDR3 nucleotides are TGCGCCAGCAGTGATCGTGGGAGCTATGGCTACACCTTC.